Included here is one TCR beta chain sequence, with context. Authors' data handling: Researchers report that nucleated cell counts were estimated from reference gene primer amplification. TCRdb's copy holds only in-frame clones and misses some; the assay was immunoSEQ multiplex PCR. That table gives V, J and clone size, and the DNA gave D and trimming. The table lists tens of thousands of clones, 88% of them singletons. The data stem from a study of blood T cell repertoires in COVID-19. Study-level information: COVID-19 samples collected from the United States, Italy and Spain covered acute and convalescent phases. T cells, B-cell-depleted T cells, or PBMCs supplied cDNA or gDNA.

The CDR3 extends over 15 amino acids. V lost 0 bases to trimming and J lost 7 bases; unmatched junction nucleotides: 2. Germline CDR1 reads KGHSH; CDR2 reads LQKENI. This sequence originates from a woman at least 80 years old with acute or convalescent COVID-19. Source material: peripheral blood. The chain is built from TRBV18 and TRBJ2-7, with 14 bases identical to TRBD2. The CDR3 loop reads CASSPPGLAGVEQYF. The CDR3 coding sequence is TGTGCCAGCTCACCACCGGGACTAGCGGGAGTTGAGCAGTACTTC.